One sample yielded the 2 T cell receptor beta chains listed below, sequenced in a study of blood T cell repertoires in COVID-19. TCRdb's table, derived via immunoSEQ multiplex PCR, lists solely in-frame clones and lacks some. The data contain around 100,000 clones, about 90% of them seen just once; the ten biggest clones take up roughly 7.3%. The sequenced sample consisted of peripheral blood. The receptors originated from a man aged 25-40 years in a cohort sampled during active COVID-19.

The chain uses TRBV11-3 and TRBJ2-1, with D possibly matching TRBD2 (7 bases). The CDR3 covers 14 residues. V was shortened by 1 base and J by 7 bases, with 11 bases between the two germline ends. From germline, CDR1 is SGHNT and CDR2 YENEEA. This chain's CDR3 is CASSLGGGPNEQFF. CDR3 coding DNA: TGTGCCAGCAGCTTAGGGGGGGGGCCGAATGAGCAGTTCTTC.

The chain uses TRBV5-4 and TRBJ1-2; 9 bases are a match to TRBD1. J lost 4 bases, V lost 4 bases, and 11 bases had no gene match. CDR1 is SGHNT and CDR2 is YYREEE in the germline V gene (reference sequence). The CDR3 is 16 amino acids. The CDR3 nucleotides are TGTGCCAGCAGCGAGGGCCGGGACAGGGTACCCTATGGCTACACCTTC. This translates into CASSEGRDRVPYGYTF. The full variable domain, completed using reference TRBV5-4 and TRBJ1-2, is ETGVTQSPTHLIKTRGQQVTLRCSSQSGHNTVSWYQQALGQGPQFIFQYYREEENGRGNFPPRFSGLQFPNYSSELNVNALELDDSALYLCASSEGRDRVPYGYTFGSGTRLTVV.